The rows below give T cell receptor beta chains drawn from one sample of a study of shared clonotypes between healthy human individuals. Measured with immunoSEQ multiplex PCR; TCRdb has only the in-frame clones, and not every one. The sample has some 380,000 clones; about 97% are singletons. Sequencing used memory CD8+ T cells sorted from blood. The receptor set was obtained from a man aged 25 to 45 in good health. CDR3s include the opening cysteine and the closing phenylalanine or tryptophan.

CASSQERFYNEQFF,14,TRBV4-1,TRBJ2-1
CASRVGPGAYEQYF,14,TRBV6-1,TRBJ2-7
CASSFRETQYF,11,TRBV5-1,TRBJ2-5
CAWSVEGNTEAFF,13,TRBV30,TRBJ1-1
CASSLAWTGGTDTQYF,16,TRBV11-2,TRBJ2-3
CASSEISGYTF,11,TRBV6-1,TRBJ1-2
CASSVAGTSGSHEQFF,16,TRBV9,TRBJ2-1
CASSFSLGGYTF,12,TRBV7-9,TRBJ1-2
CASISSSGRWYQETQYF,17,TRBV5-1,TRBJ2-5
CASSLELAGVYEQYF,15,TRBV5-1,TRBJ2-7
CASSLGFSGELFF,13,TRBV11-1,TRBJ2-2
CASSLEGGKETQYF,14,TRBV5-4,TRBJ2-5
CASSSHPGRITDTQYF,16,TRBV7-2,TRBJ2-3
CASSVVPGGLGEQYF,15,TRBV9,TRBJ2-7
CASRAGELFF,10,TRBV2,TRBJ2-2
CASSKGLYYSYEQYF,15,TRBV19,TRBJ2-7
CASSLSGAGTHTF,13,TRBV5-6,TRBJ1-2
CSAAHGTGTEAFF,13,TRBV29-1,TRBJ1-1
CSVESGPETQYF,12,TRBV29-1,TRBJ2-5
CASSFLGVDEKLFF,14,TRBV5-1,TRBJ1-4
CASSEGKGQETQYF,14,TRBV25-1,TRBJ2-5
CSVEDRVKGEKLFF,14,TRBV29-1,TRBJ1-4
CASSLWTGLTDTQYF,15,TRBV11-2,TRBJ2-3
CASSLAGGQETQYF,14,TRBV28,TRBJ2-5
CASSSQSQVGGEKLFF,16,TRBV6-5,TRBJ1-4
CAISPGRENTEAFF,14,TRBV10-3,TRBJ1-1
CASSLGTSEGNEQFF,15,TRBV9,TRBJ2-1
CASSQETQRGYNEQFF,16,TRBV4-2,TRBJ2-1
CASREGQGAGYGYTF,15,TRBV2,TRBJ1-2
CASSLGDSSYEQYF,14,TRBV5-6,TRBJ2-7
CASSLLLTGGPYEQYF,16,TRBV28,TRBJ2-7
CASSFGGGPEKLFF,14,TRBV5-1,TRBJ1-4
CASSLEGLSYEQYF,14,TRBV28,TRBJ2-7
CASGFILETQYF,12,TRBV2,TRBJ2-5
CASSLAGGSPDTQYF,15,TRBV5-6,TRBJ2-3
CASSEGRTNEKLFF,14,TRBV28,TRBJ1-4
CASSTRIGSNNEQFF,15,TRBV19,TRBJ2-1
CASSGVIGLGRNEQFF,16,TRBV25-1,TRBJ2-1
CASRLTVGNQPQHF,14,TRBV6-1,TRBJ1-5
CASSLSSPYEQYF,13,TRBV27,TRBJ2-7
CASSRTSGRGGEQFF,15,TRBV25-1,TRBJ2-1
CASTLQRQSYNEQFF,15,TRBV6-5,TRBJ2-1
CASSRAKNYGYTF,13,TRBV7-2,TRBJ1-2
CASRQGNEKLFF,12,TRBV2,TRBJ1-4
CAARPSGQITDTQYF,15,TRBV6-6,TRBJ2-3
CAWSSGNGDEQFF,13,TRBV30,TRBJ2-1
CASRLTQGARETQYF,15,TRBV6-1,TRBJ2-5
CASSPDRINQPQHF,14,TRBV7-2,TRBJ1-5
CASSLSSVADTQYF,14,TRBV28,TRBJ2-3
CASSGQLRGTIYF,13,TRBV5-1,TRBJ1-3
CASSLRDRRQETQYF,15,TRBV28,TRBJ2-5
CASTSLRDRINEQFF,15,TRBV7-9,TRBJ2-1
CASAPNGSPDTQYF,14,TRBV28,TRBJ2-3
CSVAPVDTEAFF,12,TRBV29-1,TRBJ1-1
CASSYPPGGETQYF,14,TRBV5-6,TRBJ2-5
CASSFTAANYGYTF,14,TRBV5-1,TRBJ1-2
CASSVYPGTGFTEAFF,16,TRBV7-2,TRBJ1-1
CASRLAGAYNEQFF,14,TRBV2,TRBJ2-1
CASSQGVTVGNIQYF,15,TRBV4-1,TRBJ2-4
CASSLELSGRFPYEQYF,17,TRBV11-1,TRBJ2-7